The 23 T cell receptor beta chains reported below all come from one sample, sequenced in a study of OX40 agonist ivuxolimab in advanced cancers. Here immunoSEQ multiplex PCR was the method, and the copy in TCRdb shows in-frame clones only, minus some. This table holds more than 75,000 clones, 70% to 90% found once. Material: CD4+ or CD8+ T cells sorted from blood, obtained in a trial of the OX40 agonist ivuxolimab. These receptors all come from an adult with an advanced solid tumor such as melanoma, head and neck, liver or kidney cancer.

The CDR3 is CASSPTLYEQYF. CDR3 nucleotides: TGTGCCAGCAGCCCAACCCTCTACGAGCAGTACTTC. The gene calls are TRBV7-3 and TRBJ2-7; D is unclear. The CDR3 is made up of 12 amino acids. Per the germline V gene, CDR1 is SGHTA and CDR2 is FQGTGA. V dropped 5 bases and J dropped 3 bases, with 8 bases sitting between them.

The chain joins TRBV10-3 to TRBJ2-3; D remains unclear. This CDR3 has 11 residues. Trimming took 4 bases from V and 11 from J, leaving 10 bases between them. Germline V lookup: CDR1 ENHRY, CDR2 SYGVKD. The CDR3 DNA reads as TGTGCCATCAGTGGGGCTCACGGGCAGTATTTT. Translating gives CAISGAHGQYF.

The rearrangement joins TRBV18 to TRBJ1-1; tentatively, D is TRBD1 (6 bases). The germline V and J ends were trimmed by 5 bases and 7 bases, with 11 bases remaining between them. CDR1 KGHSH and CDR2 LQKENI come from the germline V gene. The CDR3 runs to 12 residues. In nucleotides, the CDR3 is TGTGCCAGCTCAGCAGGGGATGGTGAAGCTTTCTTT. The encoded protein is CASSAGDGEAFF.

V usage is TRBV5-1 and J usage is TRBJ2-5; D is tentatively TRBD1 or TRBD2 (6 bases each). This CDR3 has 13 residues. Germline V gene data show CDR1 as SGHRS and CDR2 as YFSETQ. V gave up 5 bases and J gave up 3 bases, with 11 bases separating them. The CDR3 bases are TGCGCCAGCAGTCTGAGGGGGGAAGAGACCCAGTACTTC. Translating gives CASSLRGEETQYF.

Here the CDR3 reads CASSFRVPPLHF. Here the CDR3 DNA reads TGTGCCAGCAGCTTTAGGGTGCCACCCCTCCACTTT. The chain carries TRBV7-2 and TRBJ1-6; D gene uncertain. Germline V gene sequence: CDR1 SGHTA, CDR2 FQGNSA. Deletions cut 3 bases from V and 11 bases from J, with 8 bases between. This CDR3 region has 12 residues.

Only one count was recorded for this clone. The rearrangement links TRBV2 to TRBJ1-2; maybe TRBD1 (6 bases). Trimming took off 6 bases at V and 8 bases at J, with 13 bases between the two ends. CDR3 length equals 12 residues. Germline values: CDR1 SNHLY, CDR2 FYNNEI. This CDR3 reads CASSYRDGGYTF. CDR3 sequence (DNA): TGTGCCAGCAGCTACAGGGACGGGGGCTACACCTTC.

This clone has a single count. The sample carries other DNA sequences with the same CDR3. The rearrangement links TRBV5-1 to TRBJ2-5, with 7 positions matching TRBD1. The V and J ends lost 5 bases and 2 bases, in that order; junction bases with no gene match: 6. This CDR3 region has 14 residues. The V gene's germline CDR1 is SGHRS and CDR2 YFSETQ. The CDR3 DNA reads as TGCGCCAGCAGACAGACAGGGAGACAAGAGACCCAGTACTTC. Translating gives CASRQTGRQETQYF. Complete variable domain (other parts from reference TRBV5-1 and TRBJ2-5): KAGVTQTPRYLIKTRGQQVTLSCSPISGHRSVSWYQQTPGQGLQFLFEYFSETQRNKGNFPGRFSGRQFSNSRSEMNVSTLELGDSALYLCASRQTGRQETQYFGPGTRLLVL.

J is TRBJ2-1 and V is TRBV19; 9 bases map to TRBD1. Germline assignment: CDR1 LNHDA and CDR2 SQIVND (reference sequence). The CDR3 sequence is 14 residues long. V was clipped by 5 bases and J by 4 bases; unmatched bases: 3. The CDR3: CASSPGTGYNEQFF. The CDR3 DNA is TGTGCCAGTAGTCCCGGGACAGGGTACAATGAGCAGTTCTTC.

The chain links TRBV5-6 to TRBJ1-4; D unresolved. The germline gives CDR1 SGHDT, CDR2 YYEEEE. The CDR3 contains 13 residues. Between the trimmed V and J ends, which lost 0 bases and 7 bases, there was a span of 7 bases. The CDR3 spells CASSLGSAEKLFF. Written as DNA, the CDR3 is TGTGCCAGCAGCTTGGGGTCCGCTGAAAAACTGTTTTTT.

The genes are TRBV27 and TRBJ1-5, with 7 bases lining up with TRBD1. The junction had 3 bases not matched to a gene; V was cut back by 0 bases and J by 7 bases. Germline V gene sequence: CDR1 MNHEY, CDR2 SMNVEV (reference sequence). The CDR3 is 14 amino acids. In DNA, the CDR3 is TGTGCCAGCAGTTTATCAGGGGGCGGGCAGCCCCAGCATTTT. Amino acid sequence: CASSLSGGGQPQHF.

CDR3 nucleotides: TGTGCCAGCAGTTACGACACAACAACTAATGAAAAACTGTTTTTT. This gives the protein CASSYDTTTNEKLFF. This chain joins TRBV6-5 and TRBJ1-4; the D is unclear. V dropped 2 bases and J dropped 0 bases, with 7 bases sitting between them. The CDR3 covers 15 residues. Germline values: CDR1 MNHEY, CDR2 SVGAGI.

The chain links TRBV11-2 to TRBJ1-1; 8 bases align to TRBD1. This CDR3 contains 17 residues. The germline CDR1 and CDR2 sequences are SGHAT and FQNNGV. Losses at the gene ends were 5 bases for V and 0 bases for J; bases not matched to a gene: 11. CDR3 sequence reads: CASSPTSNRGVNTEAFF. The CDR3 DNA reads as TGTGCCAGCAGCCCAACATCCAACAGGGGGGTGAACACTGAAGCTTTCTTT.

This clone occurred once. V usage is TRBV7-8 and J usage is TRBJ2-3; 7 nucleotides line up with TRBD1. The CDR3 length is 17 residues. Germline loops: CDR1 SGHVS, CDR2 FQNEAQ. V lost 3 bases and J lost 0; bases outside the gene matches: 9. CDR3 amino acids: CASSFPARGLSTDTQYF. The DNA for the CDR3 is TGTGCCAGCAGCTTCCCGGCGAGGGGGCTTAGCACAGATACGCAGTATTTT.

This clone was seen once. The chain employs TRBV9 and TRBJ1-2; TRBD1 agrees at 8 bases. Germline V gene data show CDR1 as SGDLS and CDR2 as YYNGEE. V trimming: 0 bases; J trimming: 7 bases; junction bases outside the gene matches: 5. There are 14 residues in the CDR3. This CDR3 is CASSVVGQGSGYTF. In DNA form, the CDR3 reads TGTGCCAGCAGCGTAGTAGGACAGGGAAGTGGCTACACCTTC.

In this sample, this clone turned up a few times. This chain joins TRBV29-1 and TRBJ2-2, with D unresolved. CDR1 and CDR2 from the germline V gene are SQVTM and ANQGSEA. The CDR3 has 11 amino acids. Trimming cost V 4 bases and J 5 bases, with 5 bases left between them. CDR3 DNA: TGCAGCGTTGGCAGGACCGGGGAGCTGTTTTTT. As protein: CSVGRTGELFF.

This clone appeared a single time. The CDR3 DNA reads as TGTGCCAGCAGCTTAGGGGGGAATGAAAAACTGTTTTTT. It translates to CASSLGGNEKLFF. The V call is TRBV7-9, the J call TRBJ1-4; the D gene is possibly TRBD1 (5 bases). The CDR3 has 13 residues. The germline gives CDR1 SEHNR, CDR2 FQNEAQ (reference sequence). With 1 base removed from V and 5 bases from J, the gap between germline ends came to 5 bases.

This chain joins TRBV11-2 and TRBJ1-5; 7 bases are a match to TRBD1. V shed 0 bases and J 7 bases; nucleotides not matched to a gene: 9. CDR3 length equals 16 residues. From germline, CDR1 is SGHAT and CDR2 FQNNGV. CDR3 in DNA: TGTGCCAGCAGCTTAGATGCGGGGGGCAGGGGGCAGCCCCAGCATTTT. Its protein product is CASSLDAGGRGQPQHF.

Only a few counts were recorded for this clone. The chain has TRBV6-1 and TRBJ1-6, with 8 positions matching TRBD1. The CDR3 is 14 residues long. Germline V CDR1 and CDR2: MNHNS, SASEGT. The V and J ends lost 4 bases and 10 bases, in that order; junction bases with no gene match: 6. The CDR3 spells CASSVETGESPLHF. The DNA of the CDR3 is TGTGCCAGCAGTGTAGAGACAGGGGAATCACCCCTCCACTTT.

Turning to this clone: The junction departs from germline at one end; a sequencing error may be responsible. The V call is TRBV10-3, the J call TRBJ2-3; 13 positions agree with TRBD2. In germline, CDR1 is ENHRY, CDR2 SYGVKD. The length of the CDR3 is 16 residues. The CDR3 sequence is CASSDGTSGGTDTQYF. The DNA of the CDR3 is TGTGCCAGCAGTGACGGGACTAGCGGGGGCACAGATACGCAGTATTTT.

This chain uses TRBV9 with TRBJ1-4; D gene ambiguous. This CDR3 comprises 15 residues. Germline-derived CDR1 and CDR2 are SGDLS and YYNGEE. Deletions cut 4 bases from V and 5 bases from J, with 15 bases between. The CDR3 region has the DNA TGTGCCAGCAGCCCGGGAGCTTCGGGAAATGAAAAACTGTTTTTT. The encoded protein is CASSPGASGNEKLFF.

The chain couples TRBV6-1 to TRBJ2-2, with unresolved D. The germline gives CDR1 MNHNS, CDR2 SASEGT. The CDR3 totals 17 residues. V shed 2 bases and J shed 9 bases, with 22 bases lying between them. The CDR3 DNA reads TGTGCCAGCAGTGAAAAGATCTGGTTTGACAACCCCCGGGAGCTGTTTTTT. This sequence encodes CASSEKIWFDNPRELFF.

The chain couples TRBV11-3 to TRBJ2-5; D remains unclear. The closer fit of TRBJ2-7 to the DNA end suggests the J call may be wrong. Germline CDR1 SGHNT, CDR2 YENEEA. CDR3 size: 13 residues. In DNA form, the CDR3 reads TGTGCCAGCAGCTTAGGGCCTAGGTACGAGCAGTACTTC. Translated, it gives CASSLGPRYEQYF.

This rearrangement joins TRBV5-6 to TRBJ1-1, with 8 bases aligning to TRBD1. CDR1 is SGHDT and CDR2 is YYEEEE in the germline V gene. V lost 4 bases and J lost 12; bases outside the gene matches: 8. CDR3 length equals 12 residues. CDR3 amino acids: CASSADREGTFF. The CDR3, as DNA: TGTGCCAGCAGCGCGGACAGGGAGGGAACTTTCTTT.